This TCR beta chain was sequenced for a study of blood T cell repertoires in COVID-19. Study summary: The samples span acute and convalescent COVID-19 from the United States, Italy and Spain. Sources were T cells, B-cell-depleted T cells, or PBMCs; the material itself was cDNA or gDNA.

The method was immunoSEQ multiplex PCR; TCRdb's version includes in-frame clones alone and lacks a portion of them. The table includes 95,000 to 120,000 clones, over 70% detected once. This CDR3 is built from 13 residues. Germline-derived CDR1 and CDR2 are MDHEN and SYDVKM. V was pared by 7 bases and J by 1 base, with 10 bases between. This sequence joins TRBV28 and TRBJ1-1, with a possible D match to TRBD1 (6 bases). This clonotype was sampled from a man in his fifties or sixties with acute or convalescent COVID-19. Material: peripheral blood. The CDR3 region is CASKIQGNTEAFF. In DNA, the CDR3 is TGTGCCAGCAAAATACAGGGGAACACTGAAGCTTTCTTT.